This T cell receptor (beta chain) originates from a study of somatic mutations in cytotoxic T cells in rheumatoid arthritis. In the study overall: Sorting by flow gave nearly 100% purity for some V beta antibody-stained T-cell populations, including V beta1+ cells sequenced for TCRB.

This CDR3 contains 15 residues. J gave up 3 bases and V 1 base, and 7 bases lay outside the gene matches. Germline lookup yields CDR1 GTSNPN and CDR2 SVGIG (reference sequence). Method: immunoSEQ multiplex PCR; TCRdb's copy keeps in-frame clones and lacks some. The sample lists 25,000 to 35,000 clones, around 86% seen once, with approximately 9.4% in the top ten. The source is an adult with rheumatoid arthritis. The rearrangement uses TRBV30 and TRBJ2-7; TRBD1 agrees at 9 bases. Sequencing was carried out using CD8+ T cells sorted from blood. The CDR3 coding sequence is TGTGCCTGGAGTGCTTCCGGGACAGGGCTCTACGAGCAGTACTTC. Its translation is CAWSASGTGLYEQYF.